Listed here are 32 T cell receptor beta chains from one sample, sequenced in a study of radiation and T cells in renal cell carcinoma. Described time point: blood 2 weeks post-SBRT. Described treatment: 15 Gy SBRT to primary tumor, nephrectomy 4 weeks later. Sequencing was performed with immunoSEQ multiplex PCR; in TCRdb, only in-frame clones are kept and a portion is missing. The sample holds 150,000 to 160,000 clones, 87% seen once. This specimen was blood, taken from a patient whose treatment included radiotherapy and nephrectomy. The source of these receptors is a woman in her fifties or sixties with renal cell carcinoma.

The chain uses TRBV7-9 and TRBJ2-7, with D tentatively TRBD2 (6 bases). V lost 6 bases, J lost 6 bases, and 15 bases lay in between. Germline values: CDR1 SEHNR, CDR2 FQNEAQ (reference sequence). The CDR3 contains 13 residues. The CDR3, as DNA: TGTGCCAGCAGTCGGGACTCCCTCGCCGAGCAGTACTTC. Translated: CASSRDSLAEQYF.

Here the CDR3 DNA reads TGTGCCAGCAGTTACGTTCCTAATGAAAAACTGTTTTTT. It encodes CASSYVPNEKLFF. The chain recombines TRBV6-6 with TRBJ1-4; D gene ambiguous. Trimming removed 2 bases at V and 3 bases at J, with 4 bases between. The CDR3 is made up of 13 amino acids. Germline CDR1 is MNHNY and CDR2 is SVGAGI (reference sequence).

The table lists this clone with a count of one. The rearrangement uses TRBV5-4 and TRBJ2-5, with D unclear. This CDR3 contains 15 residues. In germline, CDR1 is SGHNT, CDR2 YYREEE (reference sequence). V was clipped by 5 bases and J by 1 base, with 15 bases between them. The CDR3 coding sequence is TGTGCCAGCAGGCTTGAGTGGGCGGTCCAAGAGACCCAGTACTTC. It encodes CASRLEWAVQETQYF.

This chain connects TRBV5-1 to TRBJ1-1; TRBD1 is a possible D gene (6 bases). Germline lookup yields CDR1 SGHRS and CDR2 YFSETQ. CDR3 length equals 14 residues. The V end lost 4 bases, the J end lost 1 base, and 11 bases lay between the germline ends. DNA for the CDR3: TGCGCCAGCAGCCCCAGGGGCTCGAACACTGAAGCTTTCTTT. It encodes CASSPRGSNTEAFF.

The CDR3 spells CASSIGVNSPLHF. In nucleotides, the CDR3 is TGTGCCAGTAGTATCGGGGTTAATTCACCCCTCCACTTT. The chain couples TRBV19 to TRBJ1-6; D gene unclear. Trimming shortened V by 3 bases and J by 6 bases, and 6 bases separated the two germline ends. This CDR3 has 13 amino acids. Germline V gives CDR1 LNHDA, CDR2 SQIVND (reference sequence).

This chain joins TRBV15 and TRBJ2-7; 8 bases line up with TRBD1. CDR1 and CDR2 (germline): LNHNV, YYDKDF (reference sequence). The CDR3 extends over 15 amino acids. V trimming: 5 bases; J trimming: 9 bases; junction bases outside the gene matches: 15. The CDR3 coding sequence is TGTGCCACCAGCTCGCGGACAGGGAGCGCCTCGTTGCAGTACTTC. It encodes CATSSRTGSASLQYF.

The chain has TRBV6-4 and TRBJ1-4; a weak D match, TRBD1 (5 bases). The CDR3 loop spans 16 amino acids. Germline values: CDR1 MRHNA, CDR2 SNTAGT. The V gene lost 6 bases and the J gene lost 4 bases, with 18 bases spanning the gap. CDR3 coding DNA: TGTGCCAGCAGGATCTCCCCCGGGACCAATAATGAAAAACTGTTTTTT. Translating it yields CASRISPGTNNEKLFF.

The rearrangement links TRBV19 to TRBJ2-2; D is undetermined. CDR1 and CDR2 from the germline V gene are LNHDA and SQIVND (reference sequence). V shed 5 bases and J shed 4 bases, with 8 bases lying between them. This CDR3 is 13 amino acids long. CDR3 region: CASSWKVTGELFF. For the CDR3, the DNA is TGTGCCAGTAGTTGGAAGGTCACCGGGGAGCTGTTTTTT.

The chain recombines TRBV27 with TRBJ2-5; 9 bases map to TRBD1. Germline V gene data show CDR1 as MNHEY and CDR2 as SMNVEV (reference sequence). With 5 bases clipped from V and 5 bases from J, the junction kept 15 bases outside the gene matches. The CDR3 runs to 17 residues. CDR3 amino acids: CASSPGTGFMRGETQYF. For the CDR3, the DNA is TGTGCCAGCAGTCCCGGGACAGGGTTTATGCGAGGGGAGACCCAGTACTTC.

V and J are TRBV5-1 and TRBJ2-7, with 8 bases lining up with TRBD1. J gave up 0 bases and V 2 bases, and 13 bases lay outside the gene matches. The CDR3 sequence is 18 residues long. Germline assignment: CDR1 SGHRS and CDR2 YFSETQ. The CDR3 loop reads CASSLDRGDPSYSYEQYF. Here the CDR3 DNA reads TGCGCCAGCAGCTTAGACAGGGGCGATCCAAGCTACTCCTACGAGCAGTACTTC. The whole variable domain, remainder taken from reference TRBV5-1 and TRBJ2-7, is KAGVTQTPRYLIKTRGQQVTLSCSPISGHRSVSWYQQTPGQGLQFLFEYFSETQRNKGNFPGRFSGRQFSNSRSEMNVSTLELGDSALYLCASSLDRGDPSYSYEQYFGPGTRLTVT.

The genes are TRBV15 and TRBJ2-3, with D perhaps given as TRBD1 or TRBD2 (6 bases each). This CDR3 spans 17 amino acids. V was clipped by 0 bases and J by 6 bases, with 19 bases between them. Germline V gives CDR1 LNHNV, CDR2 YYDKDF (reference sequence). This chain's CDR3 is CATSRDLTGGGMDTQYF. The CDR3 region has the DNA TGTGCCACCAGCAGAGATCTGACAGGAGGGGGAATGGATACGCAGTATTTT.

V is TRBV21-1 and J is TRBJ1-2. TRBV21-1 is assigned pseudogene status. CDR3 length: 20 residues. CDR3 in DNA: TGTGCCAGCAGCAAAGGCGGCAGAAAATCCCAGCTGAAGACGGGCTATGGCTACACCTTC. This codes for CASSKGGRKSQLKTGYGYTF.

This chain links TRBV11-3 with TRBJ2-1; the D is unclear. The CDR3 is made up of 13 amino acids. Germline V CDR1 and CDR2: SGHNT, YENEEA. The germline V and J ends were trimmed by 0 bases and 12 bases, with 12 bases remaining between them. This chain's CDR3 is CASSLDRIGRQFF. In nucleotides, the CDR3 is TGTGCCAGCAGCTTAGATCGAATAGGGCGGCAGTTCTTC. The full variable domain, with the rest looked up from reference TRBV11-3 and TRBJ2-1, is EAGVVQSPRYKIIEKKQPVAFWCNPISGHNTLYWYLQNLGQGPELLIRYENEEAVDDSQLPKDRFSAERLKGVDSTLKIQPAELGDSAVYLCASSLDRIGRQFFGPGTRLTVL.

V usage is TRBV18 and J usage is TRBJ1-4; 8 bases map to TRBD1. V trimming: 3 bases; J trimming: 7 bases; junction bases outside the gene matches: 7. The CDR3 extends over 15 amino acids. Germline V gene data show CDR1 as KGHSH and CDR2 as LQKENI. This chain's CDR3 is CASSPGQGGGEKLFF. The DNA for the CDR3 is TGTGCCAGCTCACCCGGACAGGGCGGAGGTGAAAAACTGTTTTTT.

The V gene is TRBV28, the J gene TRBJ2-1; D gene ambiguous. Germline assignment: CDR1 MDHEN and CDR2 SYDVKM. There are 12 residues in the CDR3. Trimming cost V 5 bases and J 8 bases, with 10 bases left between them. The CDR3 here is CASSPSIDEQFF. In DNA form, the CDR3 reads TGTGCCAGCAGTCCCTCGATTGATGAGCAGTTCTTC.

The gene calls are TRBV4-1 and TRBJ1-2; D might be TRBD1 (6 bases). CDR3 size: 16 residues. The germline V gene encodes CDR1 MGHRA and CDR2 YSYEKL. Between the trimmed V and J ends, which lost 0 bases and 3 bases, there was a span of 14 bases. The CDR3 sequence is CASSQEGVRGYYGYTF. DNA of the CDR3: TGCGCCAGCAGCCAAGAAGGCGTCAGGGGTTACTATGGCTACACCTTC.

The genes are TRBV7-9 and TRBJ2-2; 8 bases agree with TRBD1. The germline CDR1 and CDR2 sequences are SEHNR and FQNEAQ (reference sequence). Trimming took 3 bases from V and 3 from J; bases not matched to a gene: 3. This CDR3 is built from 15 residues. The CDR3 sequence is CASSFQGADTGELFF. In nucleotides, the CDR3 is TGTGCCAGCAGCTTTCAGGGGGCGGACACCGGGGAGCTGTTTTTT.

The chain has TRBV18 and TRBJ2-1; possibly TRBD1 or TRBD2 for D (6 bases each). Germline CDR1 and CDR2: KGHSH and LQKENI. V lost 6 bases, J lost 2 bases, and 11 bases lay in between. This CDR3 comprises 14 residues. CDR3 protein: CASSWGDTYNEQFF. In DNA form, the CDR3 reads TGTGCCAGCTCCTGGGGGGACACCTACAATGAGCAGTTCTTC.

The V and J genes are TRBV18 and TRBJ1-1; perhaps TRBD1 as D (6 bases). CDR1 is KGHSH and CDR2 is LQKENI in the germline V gene. The V end was cut by 2 bases, the J end by 4 bases, with 11 bases between. The CDR3 has 14 residues. The CDR3 nucleotides are TGTGCCAGCTCACCATTAGGGGGTTTCACTGAAGCTTTCTTT. Translated: CASSPLGGFTEAFF.

This clone was detected a few times. The chain uses TRBV15 and TRBJ1-1, with 8 bases that match TRBD1. Trimming removed 3 bases from V and 11 bases from J; junction bases left unmatched: 8. The CDR3 runs to 13 residues. Germline V gene data show CDR1 as LNHNV and CDR2 as YYDKDF (reference sequence). The CDR3 spells CATSRDQGAWAFF. CDR3 nucleotide sequence: TGTGCCACCAGCAGGGACCAGGGGGCGTGGGCTTTCTTT.

The V call is TRBV27, the J call TRBJ1-4; 7 nucleotides agree with TRBD1. The CDR3 sequence is 14 residues long. The germline gives CDR1 MNHEY, CDR2 SMNVEV (reference sequence). V trimming: 7 bases; J trimming: 7 bases; junction bases outside the gene matches: 9. The CDR3 DNA reads TGTGCCAGCAAACAGGGGAGGGGTGTTGAAAAACTGTTTTTT. It is translated as CASKQGRGVEKLFF.

The chain has TRBV11-2 and TRBJ1-4; D gene uncertain. Germline V gene data show CDR1 as SGHAT and CDR2 as FQNNGV. Trimming shortened V by 5 bases and J by 8 bases, and 9 bases separated the two germline ends. The CDR3 is made up of 12 amino acids. CDR3 bases: TGTGCCAGCAGCACAAACTACGAAAAACTGTTTTTT. Translation gives CASSTNYEKLFF.

The gene calls are TRBV30 and TRBJ1-4; weak D call: TRBD1 (5 bases). The CDR3 sequence is 18 residues long. The germline V gene encodes CDR1 GTSNPN and CDR2 SVGIG (reference sequence). The V end was cut by 4 bases, the J end by 4 bases, with 25 bases between. CDR3 bases: TGTGCCTGGACCTACCTCTACCCCCCACGGGACGATAATGAAAAACTGTTTTTT. Translated: CAWTYLYPPRDDNEKLFF.

In its sample, this clone was seen once. The chain employs TRBV6-5 and TRBJ2-5; tentative D call: TRBD1 (6 bases). The V gene's germline CDR1 is MNHEY and CDR2 SVGAGI. V lost 0 bases to trimming and J lost 4 bases, with 9 bases between them. The CDR3 length is 14 residues. CDR3 loop: CASSYSRGGETQYF. DNA of the CDR3: TGTGCCAGCAGTTACTCCAGGGGTGGAGAGACCCAGTACTTC.

This clone was seen a few times. The rearrangement joins TRBV11-2 to TRBJ2-5; unclear D gene. This CDR3 is 13 amino acids long. The germline CDR1 and CDR2 sequences are SGHAT and FQNNGV. Trimming left V 3 bases short and J 2 bases short, with 7 bases between. The CDR3, as DNA: TGTGCCAGCAGCTTCGCCAGACAAGAGACCCAGTACTTC. As protein: CASSFARQETQYF.

This sequence joins TRBV18 and TRBJ1-6, with 8 bases matching TRBD1. V lost 2 bases and J lost 8; bases outside the gene matches: 5. Germline CDR1 and CDR2: KGHSH and LQKENI. The CDR3 runs to 15 residues. In nucleotides, the CDR3 is TGTGCCAGCTCACCAACGACAGGGGTGGATTCACCCCTCCACTTT. Amino acids: CASSPTTGVDSPLHF.

This sequence joins TRBV11-2 and TRBJ2-2; D gene uncertain. The CDR3 covers 15 residues. Germline lookup yields CDR1 SGHAT and CDR2 FQNNGV. The V end was cut by 0 bases, the J end by 1 base, with 6 bases between. CDR3 DNA: TGTGCCAGCAGCTTAGATATCTTGAACACCGGGGAGCTGTTTTTT. Translating gives CASSLDILNTGELFF.

The chain carries TRBV7-8 and TRBJ1-2, with TRBD1 as a possible D gene (5 bases). Deletions cut 1 base from V and 1 base from J, with 7 bases between. This CDR3 contains 14 residues. Germline CDR1 SGHVS, CDR2 FQNEAQ. The CDR3 sequence is CASSLGQINYGYTF. CDR3 nucleotide sequence: TGTGCCAGCAGCTTAGGACAGATTAACTATGGCTACACCTTC.

J is TRBJ1-2 and V is TRBV6-5; D call uncertain. V was shortened by 6 bases and J by 6 bases, with 20 bases between the two germline ends. Germline V CDR1 and CDR2: MNHEY, SVGAGI. The CDR3 spans 15 residues. This chain's CDR3 is CASSLDMTGPNGYTF. Written as DNA, the CDR3 is TGTGCCAGCAGCCTCGATATGACCGGGCCAAATGGCTACACCTTC.

The chain recombines TRBV19 with TRBJ1-1; unclear D gene. This CDR3 has 13 amino acids. Trimming cost V 5 bases and J 2 bases, with 9 bases left between them. CDR1 and CDR2 from the germline V gene are LNHDA and SQIVND (reference sequence). CDR3 in DNA: TGTGCCAGTAGTCCGGGAACTAACACTGAAGCTTTCTTT. Amino acids: CASSPGTNTEAFF.

The chain uses TRBV5-5 and TRBJ2-3; possibly TRBD1 for D (6 bases). V was trimmed by 3 bases and J by 4 bases, leaving 18 bases between them. This CDR3 region has 16 residues. The germline CDR1 and CDR2 sequences are SGHKS and YYEKEE (reference sequence). The DNA of the CDR3 is TGTGCCAGCAGCTGGTCCGACAGGACCTATCCAGATACGCAGTATTTT. This encodes CASSWSDRTYPDTQYF.

The chain recombines TRBV19 with TRBJ2-2, with D maybe TRBD1 (6 bases). The germline CDR1 and CDR2 sequences are LNHDA and SQIVND (reference sequence). The CDR3 is 17 residues long. With 3 bases removed from V and 3 bases from J, the gap between germline ends came to 17 bases. CDR3 sequence reads: CASSIRVYRVDTGELFF. The CDR3 DNA reads TGTGCCAGTAGTATCAGGGTTTACAGGGTAGACACCGGGGAGCTGTTTTTT.